This T cell receptor (beta chain) emerged from a study of blood T cell repertoires in COVID-19. Study as a whole: The United States, Italy and Spain supplied acute and convalescent COVID-19 samples.

Assay used: immunoSEQ multiplex PCR; TCRdb lists only in-frame clones, some missing. This sample has 150,000 to 200,000 clones, with 80% found just once. Sequencing was performed on PBMCs or T cells enriched from blood (not recorded which). This receptor was taken from a man in his 60s who had been exposed to COVID-19.

The CDR3 is CANRGKANEKLFF. CDR3 in DNA: TGTGCTAACAGAGGGAAGGCTAATGAAAAACTGTTTTTT. This rearrangement joins TRBV2 to TRBJ1-4; D is unresolved. Germline V lookup: CDR1 SNHLY, CDR2 FYNNEI. The length of the CDR3 is 13 residues.